The text below deals with one TCR beta chain. Antigen unknown. The data originate from a study of OX40 agonist ivuxolimab in advanced cancers. Study at large: From roughly 23 to 85 years was the age range, with a mean of about 56 years, and 65% to 90% were male. General study points: Normalized expansion of T-cell clones was also low for some nonresponders.

This CDR3 region has 17 residues. Germline-derived CDR1 and CDR2 are SEHNR and FQNEAQ (reference sequence). Trimming took 6 bases from V and 0 from J, leaving 18 bases between them. Assay: immunoSEQ multiplex PCR; the TCRdb copy retains only in-frame clones and omits some. The sample includes tens of thousands of clones, around 86% of them seen just once. The cohort excluded patients with autoimmune disease history or systemic immunosuppression. The TCR was taken from an adult with an advanced solid tumor such as melanoma, head and neck, liver or kidney cancer. The V gene is TRBV7-9, the J gene TRBJ2-1, with D unclear. Sequencing used CD4+ or CD8+ T cells sorted from blood, obtained in a trial of the OX40 agonist ivuxolimab. The CDR3 sequence is CASSSLPASSSYNEQFF. The CDR3 DNA is TGTGCCAGCAGTTCTCTGCCAGCGTCCAGCTCCTACAATGAGCAGTTCTTC.